This T cell receptor beta chain was captured by sequencing in a study of response to subunit inactivated influenza vaccine. Losses at the gene ends were 4 bases for V and 4 bases for J; bases not matched to a gene: 11. The CDR3 extends over 16 amino acids. Per germline, CDR1 SGHRS and CDR2 YFSETQ. TCRdb passed the RT-PCR reads through MiXCR, listing each CDR3 protein once. The sample has hundreds of thousands of distinct CDR3 sequences; under 20% are singletons. The sequence was collected from a man aged 50 to 59 who received an inactivated influenza vaccine. Specimen: PBMCs from blood, collected less than 6 days after vaccination. V gene TRBV5-1 combines with J gene TRBJ1-2; 9 bases are shared with TRBD1. CDR3 residues: CASSGHPGQGSYGYTF. For the CDR3, the DNA is TGCGCCAGCAGCGGTCATCCGGGACAGGGTTCCTATGGCTACACCTTC.